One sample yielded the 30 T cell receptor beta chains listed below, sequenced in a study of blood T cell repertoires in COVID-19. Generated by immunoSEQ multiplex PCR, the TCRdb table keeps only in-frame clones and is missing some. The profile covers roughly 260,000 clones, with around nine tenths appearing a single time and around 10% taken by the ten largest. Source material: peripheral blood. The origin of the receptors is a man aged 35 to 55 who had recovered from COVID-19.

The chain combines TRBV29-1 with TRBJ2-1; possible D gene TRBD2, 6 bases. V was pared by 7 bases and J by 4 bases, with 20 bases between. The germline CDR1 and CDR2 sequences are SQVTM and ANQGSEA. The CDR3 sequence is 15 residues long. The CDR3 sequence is CSAKSLRGIYNEQFF. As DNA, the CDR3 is TGCAGCGCAAAATCTCTCCGGGGGATTTACAATGAGCAGTTCTTC.

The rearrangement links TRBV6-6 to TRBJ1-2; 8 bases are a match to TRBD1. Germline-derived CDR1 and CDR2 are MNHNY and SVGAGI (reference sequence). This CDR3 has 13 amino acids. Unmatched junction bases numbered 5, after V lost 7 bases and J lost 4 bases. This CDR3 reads CASIQGQGYGYTF. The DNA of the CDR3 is TGTGCCAGCATCCAAGGACAGGGCTATGGCTACACCTTC.

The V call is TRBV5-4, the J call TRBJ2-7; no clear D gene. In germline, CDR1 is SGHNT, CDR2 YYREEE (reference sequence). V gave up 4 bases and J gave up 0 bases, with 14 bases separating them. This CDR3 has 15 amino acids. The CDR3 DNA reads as TGTGCCAGCAGCAAGAGGCAGACCTACTCCTACGAGCAGTACTTC. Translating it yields CASSKRQTYSYEQYF.

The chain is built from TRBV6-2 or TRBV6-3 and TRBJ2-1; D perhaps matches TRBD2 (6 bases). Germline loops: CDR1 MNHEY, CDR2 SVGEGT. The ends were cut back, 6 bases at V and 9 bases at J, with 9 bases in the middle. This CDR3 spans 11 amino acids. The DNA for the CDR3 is TGTGCCAGCAGCACCGGGAGTGAGCAGTTCTTC. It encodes CASSTGSEQFF.

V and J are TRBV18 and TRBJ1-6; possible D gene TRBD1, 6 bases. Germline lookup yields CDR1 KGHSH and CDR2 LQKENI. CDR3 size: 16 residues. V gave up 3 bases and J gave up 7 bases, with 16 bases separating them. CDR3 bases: TGTGCCAGCTCACCGTTTACAGGGAGGGGAAATTCACCCCTCCACTTT. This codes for CASSPFTGRGNSPLHF.

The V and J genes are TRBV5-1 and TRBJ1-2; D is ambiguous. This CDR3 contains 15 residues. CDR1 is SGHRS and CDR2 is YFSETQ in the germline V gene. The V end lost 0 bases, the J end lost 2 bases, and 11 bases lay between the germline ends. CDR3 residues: CASSLERGRNYGYTF. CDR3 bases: TGCGCCAGCAGCTTGGAGCGCGGGAGGAACTATGGCTACACCTTC.

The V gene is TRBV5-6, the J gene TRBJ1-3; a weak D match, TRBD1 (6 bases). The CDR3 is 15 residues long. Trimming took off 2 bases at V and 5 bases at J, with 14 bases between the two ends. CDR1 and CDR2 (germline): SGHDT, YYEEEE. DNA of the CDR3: TGTGCCAGCAGCTTCTTAGGGGGTCTTAGAAACACCATATATTTT. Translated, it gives CASSFLGGLRNTIYF.

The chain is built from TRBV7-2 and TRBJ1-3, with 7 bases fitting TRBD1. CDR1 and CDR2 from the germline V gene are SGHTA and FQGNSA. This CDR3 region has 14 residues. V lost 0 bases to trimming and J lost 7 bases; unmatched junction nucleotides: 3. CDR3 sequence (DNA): TGTGCCAGCAGCTTAGCGGGACAGCCCAACACCATATATTTT. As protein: CASSLAGQPNTIYF.

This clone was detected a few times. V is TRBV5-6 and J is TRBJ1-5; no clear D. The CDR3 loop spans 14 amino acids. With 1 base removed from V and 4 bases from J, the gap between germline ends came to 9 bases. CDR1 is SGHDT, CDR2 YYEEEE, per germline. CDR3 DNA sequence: TGTGCCAGCAGCTTGTGGCATCGAAATCAGCCCCAGCATTTT. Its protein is CASSLWHRNQPQHF.

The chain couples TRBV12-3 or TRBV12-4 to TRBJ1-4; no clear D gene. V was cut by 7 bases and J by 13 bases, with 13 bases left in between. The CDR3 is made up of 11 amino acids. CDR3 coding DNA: TGTGCCAGCACCGGGTCGAAGAGACTGTTTTTT. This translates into CASTGSKRLFF.

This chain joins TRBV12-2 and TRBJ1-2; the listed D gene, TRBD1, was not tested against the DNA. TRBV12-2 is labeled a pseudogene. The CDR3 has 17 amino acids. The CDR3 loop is CASRLGSEPGQGYGYTF. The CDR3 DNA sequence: TGTGCAAGTCGCTTAGGTTCAGAACCCGGACAGGGCTATGGCTACACCTTC.

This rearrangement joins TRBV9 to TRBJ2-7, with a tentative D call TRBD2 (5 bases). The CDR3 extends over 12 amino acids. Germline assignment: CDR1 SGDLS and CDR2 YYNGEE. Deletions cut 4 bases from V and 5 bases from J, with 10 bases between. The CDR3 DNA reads TGTGCCAGCAGCCCGGGATTCCACGAGCAGTACTTC. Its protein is CASSPGFHEQYF.

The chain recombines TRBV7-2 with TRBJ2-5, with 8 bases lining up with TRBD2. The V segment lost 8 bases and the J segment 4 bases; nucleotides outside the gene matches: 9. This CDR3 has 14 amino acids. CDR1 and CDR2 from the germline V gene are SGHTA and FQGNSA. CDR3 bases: TGTGCCAGCTCCCGAGGGACTAGGATAGAGACCCAGTACTTC. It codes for CASSRGTRIETQYF.

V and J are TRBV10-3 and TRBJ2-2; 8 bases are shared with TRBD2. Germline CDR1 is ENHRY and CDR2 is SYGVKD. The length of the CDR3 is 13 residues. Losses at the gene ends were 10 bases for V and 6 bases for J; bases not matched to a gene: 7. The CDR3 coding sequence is TGTGCCAAGCGGGAGAGCGTGTCCGGGGAGCTGTTTTTT. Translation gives CAKRESVSGELFF.

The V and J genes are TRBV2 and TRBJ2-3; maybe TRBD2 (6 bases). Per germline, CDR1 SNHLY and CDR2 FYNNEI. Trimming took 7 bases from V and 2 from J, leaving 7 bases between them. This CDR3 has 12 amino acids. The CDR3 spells CASKDYTDTQYF. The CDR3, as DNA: TGTGCCAGCAAGGACTACACAGATACGCAGTATTTT.

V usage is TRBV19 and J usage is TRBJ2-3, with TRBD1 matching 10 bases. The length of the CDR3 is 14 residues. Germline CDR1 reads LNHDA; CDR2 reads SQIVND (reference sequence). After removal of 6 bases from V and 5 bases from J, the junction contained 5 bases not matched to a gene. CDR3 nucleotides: TGTGCCAGTAGGAGGACAGGGGGTTTAGATACGCAGTATTTT. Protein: CASRRTGGLDTQYF.

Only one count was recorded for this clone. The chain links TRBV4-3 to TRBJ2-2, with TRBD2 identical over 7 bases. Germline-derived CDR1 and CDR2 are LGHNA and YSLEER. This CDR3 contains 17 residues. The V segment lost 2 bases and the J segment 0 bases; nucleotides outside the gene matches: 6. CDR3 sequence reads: CASSQSLSGTNTGELFF. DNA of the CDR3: TGCGCCAGCAGCCAATCCCTGAGCGGGACGAACACCGGGGAGCTGTTTTTT.

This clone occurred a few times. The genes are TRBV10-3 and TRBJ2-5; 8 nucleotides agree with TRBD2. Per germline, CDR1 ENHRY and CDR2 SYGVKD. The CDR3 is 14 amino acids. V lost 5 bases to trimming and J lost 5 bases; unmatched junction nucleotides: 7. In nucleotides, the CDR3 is TGTGCCATCAGTTCCACGGGGGGGGTTGAGACCCAGTACTTC. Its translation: CAISSTGGVETQYF.

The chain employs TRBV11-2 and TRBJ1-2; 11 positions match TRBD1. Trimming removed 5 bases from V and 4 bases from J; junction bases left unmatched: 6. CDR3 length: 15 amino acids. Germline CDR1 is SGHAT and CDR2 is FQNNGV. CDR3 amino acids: CASSAWTGGAYGYTF. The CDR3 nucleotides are TGTGCCAGCAGCGCCTGGACAGGGGGCGCCTATGGCTACACCTTC. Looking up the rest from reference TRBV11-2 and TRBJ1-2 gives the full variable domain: EAGVAQSPRYKIIEKRQSVAFWCNPISGHATLYWYQQILGQGPKLLIQFQNNGVVDDSQLPKDRFSAERLKGVDSTLKIQPAKLEDSAVYLCASSAWTGGAYGYTFGSGTRLTVV.

The CDR3 here is CASSQTGNQPQHF. CDR3 sequence (DNA): TGTGCCAGCAGCCAGACAGGGAATCAGCCCCAGCATTTT. The gene calls are TRBV7-9 and TRBJ1-5; 7 positions match TRBD1. The germline V gene has CDR1 SEHNR and CDR2 FQNEAQ (reference sequence). CDR3 length: 13 amino acids. Trimming cost V 5 bases and J 4 bases; bases outside gene matches: 2.

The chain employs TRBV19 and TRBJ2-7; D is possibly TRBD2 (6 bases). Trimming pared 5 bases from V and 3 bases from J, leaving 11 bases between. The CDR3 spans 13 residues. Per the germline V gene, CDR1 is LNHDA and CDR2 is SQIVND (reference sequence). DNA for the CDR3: TGTGCCAGTAGTTTGACTAGAGGCTACGAGCAGTACTTC. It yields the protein CASSLTRGYEQYF. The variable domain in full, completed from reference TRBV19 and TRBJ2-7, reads DGGITQSPKYLFRKEGQNVTLSCEQNLNHDAMYWYRQDPGQGLRLIYYSQIVNDFQKGDIAEGYSVSREKKESFPLTVTSAQKNPTAFYLCASSLTRGYEQYFGPGTRLTVT.

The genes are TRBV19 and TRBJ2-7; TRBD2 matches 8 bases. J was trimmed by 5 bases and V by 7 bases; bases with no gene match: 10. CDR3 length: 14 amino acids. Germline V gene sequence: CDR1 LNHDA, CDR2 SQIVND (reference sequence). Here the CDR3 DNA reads TGTGCCAGTACCACTCCCGGGACTAGTAACGAGCAGTACTTC. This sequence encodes CASTTPGTSNEQYF.

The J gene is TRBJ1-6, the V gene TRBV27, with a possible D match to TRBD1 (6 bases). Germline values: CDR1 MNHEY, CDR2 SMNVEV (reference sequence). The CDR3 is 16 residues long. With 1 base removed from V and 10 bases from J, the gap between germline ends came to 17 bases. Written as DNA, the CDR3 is TGTGCCAGCAGTTTATTCCGGGGACATAGTAGCTCACCCCTCCACTTT. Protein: CASSLFRGHSSSPLHF.

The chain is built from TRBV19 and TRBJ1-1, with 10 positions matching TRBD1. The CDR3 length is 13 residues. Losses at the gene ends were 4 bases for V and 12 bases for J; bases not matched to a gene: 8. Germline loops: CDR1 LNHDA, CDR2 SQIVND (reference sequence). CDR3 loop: CASSTDRGTTTFF. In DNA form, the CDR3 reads TGTGCCAGTAGTACGGACAGGGGGACGACGACTTTCTTT.

CDR3 region: CASSYTDRGMYNEQFF. As DNA, the CDR3 is TGTGCCAGCAGTTACACGGACAGGGGGATGTACAATGAGCAGTTCTTC. This sequence joins TRBV6-5 and TRBJ2-1, with TRBD1 matching 10 bases. The CDR3 runs to 16 residues. The trim removed 2 bases at V and 4 bases at J, leaving 5 bases unmatched. CDR1 and CDR2 from the germline V gene are MNHEY and SVGAGI.

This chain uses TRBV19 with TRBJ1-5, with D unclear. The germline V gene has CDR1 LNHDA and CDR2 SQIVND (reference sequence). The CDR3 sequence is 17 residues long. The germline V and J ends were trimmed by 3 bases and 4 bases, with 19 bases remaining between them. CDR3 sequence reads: CASSIPSVGRPNQPQHF. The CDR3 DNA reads TGTGCCAGTAGTATCCCCAGCGTTGGAAGGCCTAATCAGCCCCAGCATTTT.

The DNA for the CDR3 is TGTGCCAGCAGCCGATACAGGGTTGGAGCTAACTATGGCTACACCTTC. This sequence encodes CASSRYRVGANYGYTF. V gene TRBV4-2 combines with J gene TRBJ1-2; tentatively, D is TRBD1 (6 bases). This CDR3 comprises 16 residues. CDR1 and CDR2 (germline): LGHNA, YNFKEQ. V lost 4 bases to trimming and J lost 0 bases, with 15 bases between them.

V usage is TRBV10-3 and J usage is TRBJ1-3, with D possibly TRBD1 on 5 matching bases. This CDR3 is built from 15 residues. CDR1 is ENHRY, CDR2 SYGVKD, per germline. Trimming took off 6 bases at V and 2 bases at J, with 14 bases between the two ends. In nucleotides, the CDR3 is TGTGCCATCAGGCCTCAGCCAGGGCCTGGAAACACCATATATTTT. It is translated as CAIRPQPGPGNTIYF.

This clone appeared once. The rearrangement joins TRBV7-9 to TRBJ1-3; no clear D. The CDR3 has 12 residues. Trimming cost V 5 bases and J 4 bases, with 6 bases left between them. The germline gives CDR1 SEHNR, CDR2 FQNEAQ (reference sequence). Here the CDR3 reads CASSPPGNTIYF. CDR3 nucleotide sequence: TGTGCCAGCAGCCCCCCGGGAAACACCATATATTTT.

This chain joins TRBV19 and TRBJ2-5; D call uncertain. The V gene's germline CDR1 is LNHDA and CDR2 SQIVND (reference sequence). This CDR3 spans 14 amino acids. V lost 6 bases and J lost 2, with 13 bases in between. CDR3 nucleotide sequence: TGTGCCAGTAGCCCCAATTGGCCACAAGAGACCCAGTACTTC. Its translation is CASSPNWPQETQYF.